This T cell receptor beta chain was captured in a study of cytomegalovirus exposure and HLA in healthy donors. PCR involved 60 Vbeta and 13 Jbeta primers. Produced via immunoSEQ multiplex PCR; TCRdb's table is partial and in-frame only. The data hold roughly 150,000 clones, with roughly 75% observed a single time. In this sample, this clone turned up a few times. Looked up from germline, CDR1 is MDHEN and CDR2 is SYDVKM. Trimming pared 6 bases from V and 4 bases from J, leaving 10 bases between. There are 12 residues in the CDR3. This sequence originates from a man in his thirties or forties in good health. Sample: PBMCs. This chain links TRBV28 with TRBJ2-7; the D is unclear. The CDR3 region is CASSRHKYEQYF. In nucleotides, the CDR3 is TGTGCCAGCAGCCGACACAAGTACGAGCAGTACTTC. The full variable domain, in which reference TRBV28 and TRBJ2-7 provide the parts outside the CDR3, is DVKVTQSSRYLVKRTGEKVFLECVQDMDHENMFWYRQDPGLGLRLIYFSYDVKMKEKGDIPEGYSVSREKKERFSLILESASTNQTSMYLCASSRHKYEQYFGPGTRLTVT.